Many counts were recorded for the clone carrying this TCR beta chain. Germline lookup yields CDR1 SGDLS and CDR2 YYNGEE. V lost 6 bases, J lost 6 bases, and 9 bases lay in between. CDR3 length: 11 amino acids. The data were taken from a study of spatial heterogeneity in lung cancer. Study-wide background: Samples were donated by 72 untreated early-stage non-small cell lung cancer patients.

Indicated time point: blood at routine non-recurrence follow-up after resection. Tumor, nontumor lung or frozen PBMC supplied whole RNA, sequenced without sorting. In TCRdb, the 5' RACE reads were re-called with MiXCR into one record per CDR3 protein. The data show 39,000 or so distinct CDR3 sequences, more than 9% seen once. Sequences were derived from PBMCs, sampled at follow-up. This receptor was taken from a female donor with early-stage non-small cell lung cancer. The gene calls are TRBV9 and TRBJ1-2; no clear D. CDR3 in amino acids: CASKRGDGYTF. The CDR3 DNA reads as TGTGCCAGCAAGCGTGGGGATGGCTACACCTTC.